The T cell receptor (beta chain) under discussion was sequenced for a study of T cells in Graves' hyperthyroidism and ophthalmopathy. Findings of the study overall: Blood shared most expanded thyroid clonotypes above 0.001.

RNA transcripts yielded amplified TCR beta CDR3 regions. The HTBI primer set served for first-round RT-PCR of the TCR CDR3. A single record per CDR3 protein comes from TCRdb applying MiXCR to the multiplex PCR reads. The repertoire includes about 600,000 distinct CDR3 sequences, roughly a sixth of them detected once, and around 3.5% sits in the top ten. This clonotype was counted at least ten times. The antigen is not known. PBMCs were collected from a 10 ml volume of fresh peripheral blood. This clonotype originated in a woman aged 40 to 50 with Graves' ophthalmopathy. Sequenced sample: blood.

The CDR3 coding sequence is TGTGCCAGCAGCTCCCGGGACAACTACGAGCAGTACTTC. Translation gives CASSSRDNYEQYF. The V call is TRBV11-3, the J call TRBJ2-7, with D tentatively TRBD1 (6 bases). CDR1 SGHNT and CDR2 YENEEA come from the germline V gene. The V and J ends lost 4 bases and 3 bases respectively, with 10 bases between them. There are 13 residues in the CDR3.